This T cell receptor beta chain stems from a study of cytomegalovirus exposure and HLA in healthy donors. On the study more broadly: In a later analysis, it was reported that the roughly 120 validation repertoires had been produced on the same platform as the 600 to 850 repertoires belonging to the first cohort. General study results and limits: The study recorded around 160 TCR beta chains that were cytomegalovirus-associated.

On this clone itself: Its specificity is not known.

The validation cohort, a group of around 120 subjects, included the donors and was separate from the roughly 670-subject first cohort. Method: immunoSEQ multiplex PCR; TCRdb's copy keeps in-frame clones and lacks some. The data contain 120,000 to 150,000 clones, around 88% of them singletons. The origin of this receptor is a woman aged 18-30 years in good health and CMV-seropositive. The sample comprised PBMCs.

Written as DNA, the CDR3 is TGTGCCAGCTCACCAGTCGGGACAGGGACCTCTGGAAACACCATATATTTT. It is translated as CASSPVGTGTSGNTIYF. The chain is built from TRBV18 and TRBJ1-3; 9 bases align to TRBD1. Trimming took 2 bases from V and 0 from J; bases not matched to a gene: 5. Germline lookup yields CDR1 KGHSH and CDR2 LQKENI. The length of the CDR3 is 17 residues.